Listed here are 10 T cell receptor beta chains from one sample, sequenced in a study of graft-versus-host responses after intestinal transplantation. TCRdb's copy holds only in-frame clones and misses some; the assay was immunoSEQ multiplex PCR. Altogether about 90,000 clones are present, about four fifths being singletons, with the ten largest covering 0.83%. These TCRs are of unknown antigen specificity. The material was unstimulated CD4+ T cells sorted from spleen or lymph node cells, obtained before intestinal transplant. The source is a human donor who received an intestinal transplant.

The chain joins TRBV27 to TRBJ2-1, with D possibly TRBD2 on 6 matching bases. The CDR3 totals 17 residues. CDR1 and CDR2 from the germline V gene are MNHEY and SMNVEV (reference sequence). Trimming shortened V by 3 bases and J by 4 bases, and 19 bases separated the two germline ends. The DNA of the CDR3 is TGTGCCAGCAGTTTCCGACTTACTAGCCCCGGTTACAATGAGCAGTTCTTC. It yields the protein CASSFRLTSPGYNEQFF.

The chain joins TRBV21-1 to TRBJ2-3; TRBD2 reflects the table's D call only, with no check against the DNA. TRBV21-1 is listed as a pseudogene. This CDR3 is 19 amino acids long. This CDR3 is CASSKEILGLASHTDTQYF. CDR3 coding DNA: TGTGCCAGCAGCAAAGAAATCCTCGGACTAGCGTCTCATACAGATACGCAGTATTTT.

In this sample, this clone turned up once. This chain uses TRBV7-9 with TRBJ2-7; no firm D call. The CDR3 runs to 12 residues. CDR1 and CDR2 (germline): SEHNR, FQNEAQ (reference sequence). The V end was cut by 3 bases, the J end by 4 bases, with 7 bases between. CDR3 sequence reads: CASSFGQYEQYF. In DNA form, the CDR3 reads TGTGCCAGCAGCTTTGGTCAGTACGAGCAGTACTTC.

This clone was seen repeatedly, ten times or more. This chain uses TRBV19 with TRBJ1-5; 7 bases are shared with TRBD1. This CDR3 region has 14 residues. Unmatched junction bases numbered 6, after V lost 4 bases and J lost 6 bases. Germline loops: CDR1 LNHDA, CDR2 SQIVND (reference sequence). The CDR3 DNA follows: TGTGCCAGTAGTAGCTCGAACAGGGGTCAGCCCCAGCATTTT. Its protein is CASSSSNRGQPQHF.

The rearrangement links TRBV7-9 to TRBJ2-1, with D possibly TRBD1 on 7 matching bases. This CDR3 region has 15 residues. The germline gives CDR1 SEHNR, CDR2 FQNEAQ (reference sequence). V dropped 5 bases and J dropped 6 bases, with 17 bases sitting between them. As DNA, the CDR3 is TGTGCCAGCAGCGGCGGGACAGCAGGAATCAATGAGCAGTTCTTC. Amino acids: CASSGGTAGINEQFF.

This chain links TRBV5-1 with TRBJ2-3; TRBD2 matches at 12 bases. V was clipped by 4 bases and J by 3 bases; unmatched bases: 6. CDR3 length: 16 residues. Germline loops: CDR1 SGHRS, CDR2 YFSETQ. The CDR3 region has the DNA TGCGCCAGCAGCCCTAGCGGGGGGGCCAGGACAGATACGCAGTATTTT. It encodes CASSPSGGARTDTQYF.

The chain recombines TRBV18 with TRBJ1-4; D gene unclear. Looked up from germline, CDR1 is KGHSH and CDR2 is LQKENI. CDR3 length equals 15 residues. The V gene lost 0 bases and the J gene lost 0 bases, with 5 bases spanning the gap. Here the CDR3 DNA reads TGTGCCAGCTCACCACCGGGAGCAACTAATGAAAAACTGTTTTTT. This sequence encodes CASSPPGATNEKLFF.

This clone was picked up a small number of times. The chain couples TRBV27 to TRBJ1-6; 7 bases agree with TRBD1. Germline assignment: CDR1 MNHEY and CDR2 SMNVEV (reference sequence). The CDR3 runs 14 residues. Trimming at V came to 7 bases and at J to 7 bases, leaving 7 bases not matched to a gene. The CDR3 DNA is TGTGCCAGCACCTTGGGACAGCGGAATTCACCCCTCCACTTT. Encoded protein: CASTLGQRNSPLHF.

In this sample, this clone turned up a few times. The genes are TRBV6-6 and TRBJ2-7, with D perhaps TRBD2 (5 bases). Germline V lookup: CDR1 MNHNY, CDR2 SVGAGI (reference sequence). This CDR3 spans 15 amino acids. V dropped 0 bases and J dropped 0 bases, with 9 bases sitting between them. DNA for the CDR3: TGTGCCAGCAGTTACTCGTACGGGGTCTCCTACGAGCAGTACTTC. As protein: CASSYSYGVSYEQYF.

The V gene is TRBV5-4, the J gene TRBJ2-3; 7 bases fit TRBD2. The CDR3 loop spans 14 amino acids. With 0 bases clipped from V and 6 bases from J, the junction kept 4 bases outside the gene matches. Germline V lookup: CDR1 SGHNT, CDR2 YYREEE (reference sequence). The CDR3 DNA follows: TGTGCCAGCAGCTTGGCGGGGGGTAGGGATACGCAGTATTTT. It translates to CASSLAGGRDTQYF.